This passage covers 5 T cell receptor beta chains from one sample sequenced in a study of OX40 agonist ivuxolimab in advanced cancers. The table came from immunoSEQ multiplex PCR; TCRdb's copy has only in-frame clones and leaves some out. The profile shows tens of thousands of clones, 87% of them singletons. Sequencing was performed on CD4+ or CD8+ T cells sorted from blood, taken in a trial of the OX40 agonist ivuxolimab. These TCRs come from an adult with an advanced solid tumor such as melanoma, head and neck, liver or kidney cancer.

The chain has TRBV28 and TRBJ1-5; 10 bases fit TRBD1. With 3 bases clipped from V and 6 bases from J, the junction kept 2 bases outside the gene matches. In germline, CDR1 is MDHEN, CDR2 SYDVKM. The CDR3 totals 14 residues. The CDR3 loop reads CASSFGTGVQPQHF. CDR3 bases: TGTGCCAGCAGTTTCGGGACAGGGGTTCAGCCCCAGCATTTT.

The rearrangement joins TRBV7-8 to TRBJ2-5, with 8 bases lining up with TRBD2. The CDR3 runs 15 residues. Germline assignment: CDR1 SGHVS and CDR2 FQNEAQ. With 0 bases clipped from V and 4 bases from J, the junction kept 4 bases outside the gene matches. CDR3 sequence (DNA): TGTGCCAGCAGCTTAGCGCCCGGGAGGGGAGAGACCCAGTACTTC. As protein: CASSLAPGRGETQYF.

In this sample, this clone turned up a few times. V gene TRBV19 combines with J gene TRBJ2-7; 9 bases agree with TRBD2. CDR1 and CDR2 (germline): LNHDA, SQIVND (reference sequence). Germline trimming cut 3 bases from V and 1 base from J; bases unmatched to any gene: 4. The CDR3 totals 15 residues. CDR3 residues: CASSIASGTSYEQYF. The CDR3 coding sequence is TGTGCCAGTAGTATTGCTAGCGGGACTTCCTACGAGCAGTACTTC.

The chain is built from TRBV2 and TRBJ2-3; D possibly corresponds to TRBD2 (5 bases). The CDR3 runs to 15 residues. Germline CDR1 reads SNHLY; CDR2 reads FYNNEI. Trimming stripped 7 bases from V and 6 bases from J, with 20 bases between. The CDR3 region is CASIQDRGNPDTQYF. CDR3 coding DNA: TGTGCCAGCATCCAAGACCGAGGGAACCCTGATACGCAGTATTTT. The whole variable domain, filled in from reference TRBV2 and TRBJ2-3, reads EPEVTQTPSHQVTQMGQEVILRCVPISNHLYFYWYRQILGQKVEFLVSFYNNEISEKSEIFDDQFSVERPDGSNFTLKIRSTKLEDSAMYFCASIQDRGNPDTQYFGPGTRLTVL.

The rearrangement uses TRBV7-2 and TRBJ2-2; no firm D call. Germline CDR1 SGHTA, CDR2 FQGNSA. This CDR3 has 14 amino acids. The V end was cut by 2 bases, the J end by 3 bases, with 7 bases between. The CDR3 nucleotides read TGTGCCAGCAGCTTAACGAGCGACACCGGGGAGCTGTTTTTT. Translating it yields CASSLTSDTGELFF.